This TCR beta chain was captured in a study of tumor and adjacent non-tumor tissue in lung cancer. Study summary: There were fewer than 15 adenocarcinoma, a couple of squamous cell carcinoma and 1 small cell lung cancer cases.

Study observations and caveats: Normal lung showed higher cumulative top 100 clone frequency than tumor.

A modified ARM-PCR protocol with three rounds of nested PCR amplified TCRbeta. TCRdb reprocessed the multiplex PCR reads via MiXCR and lists one record per CDR3 protein. The sample contains about 75,000 distinct CDR3 sequences, around four fifths of which appear only once. The CDR3 is made up of 13 amino acids. Germline V lookup: CDR1 SGHAT, CDR2 FQNNGV. This clonotype was counted once. The antigen is undetermined. The junction and the germline gene differ at one end; a read error may be behind it. No cell sorting was done before RNA was extracted from the tissue. Donors were chemotherapy-naive, newly diagnosed lung cancer surgical patients in China, August–late 2014.

The source material was lung tumor tissue. The genes are TRBV11-2 and TRBJ1-2; no definite D call. This TCR was recovered from a woman in her forties or fifties with non-small cell lung cancer. CDR3 DNA sequence: TGTACCAGCAGCCACATTAGGAGCTATGGCTACACCTTC. Translation gives CTSSHIRSYGYTF. The full variable domain, completed using reference TRBV11-2 and TRBJ1-2, is EAGVAQSPRYKIIEKRQSVAFWCNPISGHATLYWYQQILGQGPKLLIQFQNNGVVDDSQLPKDRFSAERLKGVDSTLKIQPAKLEDSAVYLCTSSHIRSYGYTFGSGTRLTVV.